The clone carrying this T cell receptor beta chain was detected only a few times. No antigen is known for it. The source of the sample is a study of regulatory T cells in long-lasting Graves disease. Study-wide results and limits: Investigators studied peripheral blood only, not thyroid tissue. Patients with persistent disease showed a bias toward TRBV28, TRBJ1-2 and TRBJ2-5.

Germline CDR1 reads SGHRS; CDR2 reads YFSETQ. Trimming cost V 6 bases and J 5 bases, with 11 bases left between them. This CDR3 has 12 residues. With iRepertoire HTBI primers and Arm-PCR of CDR3 regions, TCR beta libraries were built. TCRdb itself ran the multiplex PCR reads through MiXCR, one entry per CDR3 protein. The table records 700,000 or so distinct CDR3 sequences, roughly 30% of them present only once. Time point denoted: persistent/refractory GD, antithyroid drugs over 5 years with positive TRAb. From PBMCs, RNA was extracted and then used to make the TCR library. From an endocrinology department in Xi'an, China, came the patients.

The clonotype originates from a female donor with Graves disease. V usage is TRBV5-1 and J usage is TRBJ1-1; D is ambiguous. The sample here was peripheral blood mononuclear cells (PBMCs), taken when the disease was refractory, from a patient treated with antithyroid drugs. The CDR3 loop reads CASKEGRTEAFF. The CDR3 DNA sequence: TGCGCCAGCAAGGAGGGTAGGACTGAAGCTTTCTTT.